Presented here are 32 T cell receptor beta chains from one specimen sequenced in a study of T cell repertoires in cytomegalovirus infection. TCRdb re-analysed the reads in MiXCR, keeping a single row per CDR3 protein. This sample has roughly 920,000 distinct CDR3 sequences, with roughly 31% found just once. For these TCRs, the target antigens are not known. The material was cultured CD8+ T cells from PBMCs, obtained from culture after CMV antigen stimulation. These receptors were collected from a human donor in good health (CMV status not recorded). Some clones in this sample may be carry-over from other donors' samples.

This clonotype was seen many times. The chain uses TRBV7-9 and TRBJ1-2; no firm D call. Between the trimmed V and J ends, which lost 6 bases and 8 bases, there was a span of 19 bases. The CDR3 sequence is 14 residues long. Germline assignment: CDR1 SEHNR and CDR2 FQNEAQ (reference sequence). In DNA form, the CDR3 reads TGTGCCAGCAGTTCGCCCTACCAGGAAGGAGGCTACACCTTC. Translated, it gives CASSSPYQEGGYTF.

This clonotype was picked up a small number of times. The V and J genes are TRBV7-8 and TRBJ2-7, with a tentative D call TRBD2 (6 bases). Germline CDR1 and CDR2: SGHVS and FQNEAQ. Trimming left V 1 base short and J 3 bases short, with 13 bases between. CDR3 length equals 15 residues. The CDR3 DNA is TGTGCCAGCAGCTTAGAGCTAGCGAGATACTACGAGCAGTACGTC. Translating gives CASSLELARYYEQYV.

The table lists this clonotype with a few counts. DNA of the CDR3: TGTGCCAGCAGTCCGACAGGGGATCACGAGCAGTACGTC. Translating gives CASSPTGDHEQYV. The chain has TRBV12-3 or TRBV12-4 and TRBJ2-7; 8 bases align to TRBD1. After removal of 5 bases from V and 5 bases from J, the junction contained 5 bases not matched to a gene. CDR3 size: 13 residues.

This sequence joins TRBV20-1 and TRBJ2-6; the D is unclear. The CDR3 is 12 residues long. Germline V lookup: CDR1 DFQATT, CDR2 SNEGSKA (reference sequence). V was trimmed by 6 bases and J by 3 bases, leaving 6 bases between them. CDR3 sequence: CSAPNGANVLTF. The CDR3 nucleotides are TGCAGTGCACCCAATGGGGCCAACGTCCTGACTTTC.

A few counts support this clonotype. CDR3 in DNA: TGTGCCAGCAGTAGTACGGTGGGAAACCTACTGAGGGATAATTCACCCCTCCACTTT. Protein: CASSSTVGNLLRDNSPLHF. The chain uses TRBV6-6 and TRBJ1-6; D is uncertain. V was pared by 5 bases and J by 5 bases, with 25 bases between. The CDR3 extends over 19 amino acids. The V gene's germline CDR1 is MNHNY and CDR2 SVGAGI (reference sequence).

The sample holds many counts of this clonotype. J is TRBJ2-1 and V is TRBV12-3 or TRBV12-4; D possibly corresponds to TRBD1 (6 bases). Between the trimmed V and J ends, which lost 4 bases and 16 bases, there was a span of 26 bases. The CDR3 totals 15 residues. CDR3 sequence: CASSSTGFGITQGFF. In DNA form, the CDR3 reads TGTGCCAGCAGTTCTACAGGGTTTGGGATAACCCAGGGATTCTTC.

The chain employs TRBV10-1 and TRBJ2-3; D is possibly TRBD2 (6 bases). The V gene lost 6 bases and the J gene lost 4 bases, with 17 bases spanning the gap. Germline V gives CDR1 WNHNN, CDR2 SYGVQD (reference sequence). The CDR3 spans 15 residues. CDR3 region: CASRGGTGLADTQYF. In DNA, the CDR3 is TGCGCCAGCAGGGGAGGTACCGGGTTAGCAGATACGCAGTATTTT.

This clonotype was seen only a few times. The CDR3 region has the DNA TGTGCCAGCAGTCCGGGACAGGGGAGGAGAGAGACCCAGTACTTC. Translated, it gives CASSPGQGRRETQYF. J is TRBJ2-5 and V is TRBV28; TRBD1 aligns across 10 bases. Germline-derived CDR1 and CDR2 are MDHEN and SYDVKM. J gave up 4 bases and V 5 bases, and 7 bases lay outside the gene matches. The CDR3 loop spans 15 amino acids.

The V gene is TRBV19, the J gene TRBJ2-7; 7 nucleotides align to TRBD1. The CDR3 spans 14 residues. V was clipped by 7 bases and J by 6 bases; unmatched bases: 12. Germline V gene data show CDR1 as LNHDA and CDR2 as SQIVND (reference sequence). The CDR3 protein is CASTPPDRATEQYF. CDR3 bases: TGTGCCAGTACCCCCCCCGACAGGGCTACCGAGCAGTACTTC.

This clonotype was recorded many times. The chain combines TRBV7-6 with TRBJ2-3, with D possibly being TRBD1 or TRBD2 (5 bases each). Germline CDR1 SGHVS, CDR2 FNYEAQ. The CDR3 consists of 14 residues. Trimming stripped 5 bases from V and 0 bases from J, with 9 bases between. In nucleotides, the CDR3 is TGTGCCAGCAGCCCCGGGGCCAGCACAGATACGCAGTATTTT. This gives the protein CASSPGASTDTQYF.

V gene TRBV25-1 combines with J gene TRBJ1-2; D is unresolved. The CDR3 is 12 residues long. V was cut by 8 bases and J by 6 bases, with 13 bases left in between. Germline-derived CDR1 and CDR2 are MGHDK and SYGVNS. The DNA for the CDR3 is TGTGCCAGCTCTGATCCCGTCAATGGCTACACCTTC. This translates into CASSDPVNGYTF.

The chain uses TRBV4-1 and TRBJ2-3; 8 bases are a match to TRBD2. The CDR3 contains 17 residues. Losses at the gene ends were 6 bases for V and 1 base for J; bases not matched to a gene: 12. Per germline, CDR1 MGHRA and CDR2 YSYEKL. The CDR3 sequence: CASSQTGGGVGTDTQYF. The CDR3 region has the DNA TGCGCCAGCAGTCAGACGGGGGGGGGCGTGGGCACAGATACGCAGTATTTT.

This chain uses TRBV27 with TRBJ1-2; D gene uncertain. Deletions cut 5 bases from V and 4 bases from J, with 14 bases between. This CDR3 region has 14 residues. CDR1 and CDR2 from the germline V gene are MNHEY and SMNVEV (reference sequence). The DNA of the CDR3 is TGTGCCAGCAGTAGCAACGGAATAATCTATGGCTACACCTTC. Residues: CASSSNGIIYGYTF.

Only a few counts were recorded for this clonotype. The chain combines TRBV20-1 with TRBJ2-1, with D perhaps TRBD1 (6 bases). The germline V gene has CDR1 DFQATT and CDR2 SNEGSKA (reference sequence). Deletions cut 5 bases from V and 7 bases from J, with 21 bases between. This CDR3 has 15 residues. As DNA, the CDR3 is TGCAGTGCTCTCCTCCGGGACACTTATCCTAATGAGCAGTTCTTC. Encoded protein: CSALLRDTYPNEQFF.

This clonotype has only a few counts. J is TRBJ1-1 and V is TRBV4-1; tentative D call: TRBD1 (5 bases). The CDR3 is made up of 14 amino acids. CDR1 and CDR2 from the germline V gene are MGHRA and YSYEKL. V lost 1 base and J 8 bases, leaving 14 bases between the germline ends. This CDR3 reads CASSQGAGRAEAFF. In nucleotides, the CDR3 is TGCGCCAGCAGCCAAGGGGCAGGGAGGGCCGAAGCTTTCTTT.

The genes are TRBV27 and TRBJ1-1; 9 bases match TRBD1. The CDR3 is 14 amino acids. CDR1 MNHEY and CDR2 SMNVEV come from the germline V gene (reference sequence). V trimming: 4 bases; J trimming: 3 bases; junction bases outside the gene matches: 3. CDR3 sequence reads: CASSSGTGHTEAFF. The DNA for the CDR3 is TGTGCCAGCAGTTCCGGGACAGGGCACACTGAAGCTTTCTTT.

This CDR3 is CASLSRQDSNQPQHF. The CDR3 bases are TGTGCCAGCCTCTCTCGCCAAGATAGCAATCAGCCCCAGCATTTT. The chain combines TRBV27 with TRBJ1-5; the D is unclear. CDR1 is MNHEY and CDR2 is SMNVEV in the germline V gene (reference sequence). The CDR3 length is 15 residues. Trimming took 8 bases from V and 0 from J, leaving 14 bases between them.

This clonotype occurred a few times. This sequence joins TRBV25-1 and TRBJ1-4; TRBD1 might be the D (6 bases). The CDR3 runs 18 residues. Germline V CDR1 and CDR2: MGHDK, SYGVNS. V lost 4 bases to trimming and J lost 2 bases, with 20 bases between them. CDR3 nucleotide sequence: TGTGCCAGCAGTGTTACGGGGGGCCTACATACGACTAATGAAAAACTGTTTTTT. This translates into CASSVTGGLHTTNEKLFF.

This clonotype has ten or more counts. Here the CDR3 reads CASVPKPRVKAV. The CDR3 DNA is TGTGCCAGCGTCCCCAAACCCAGGGTAAAAGCGGTC. The chain is built from TRBV12-3 or TRBV12-4 and TRBJ2-7, with D possibly matching TRBD1 (5 bases). This CDR3 has 12 residues.

This clonotype was counted a few times. The gene calls are TRBV6-5 and TRBJ1-4, with D unresolved. There are 16 residues in the CDR3. Germline V gene lookup returns CDR1 MNHEY and CDR2 SVGAGI. Between the trimmed V and J ends, which lost 2 bases and 0 bases, there was a span of 10 bases. In DNA form, the CDR3 reads TGTGCCAGCAGTTACGTCGAGGGAGCAACTAATGAAAAACTGTTTTTT. Its protein is CASSYVEGATNEKLFF.

There are many counts of this clonotype. J is TRBJ1-5 and V is TRBV7-8; D unclear. The germline V and J ends were trimmed by 5 bases and 0 bases, with 11 bases remaining between them. The CDR3 consists of 15 residues. Germline CDR1 is SGHVS and CDR2 is FQNEAQ. CDR3 in amino acids: CASSAAPYSNQPQHF. The CDR3 coding sequence is TGTGCCAGCAGCGCGGCCCCATATAGCAATCAGCCCCAGCATTTT.

The sample holds one count of this clonotype. V usage is TRBV7-4 and J usage is TRBJ1-1; the D is unclear. This CDR3 comprises 15 residues. V lost 4 bases to trimming and J lost 0 bases, with 12 bases between them. CDR1 is SGHVT, CDR2 SQSDAQ, per germline. CDR3 residues: CASSSLDGMNTEAFF. For the CDR3, the DNA is TGTGCCAGCAGCTCTCTGGACGGTATGAACACTGAAGCTTTCTTT.

The chain employs TRBV7-6 and TRBJ2-5; TRBD1 matches at 9 bases. J was trimmed by 5 bases and V by 5 bases; bases with no gene match: 12. Germline V gives CDR1 SGHVS, CDR2 FNYEAQ. The CDR3 has 16 amino acids. The CDR3 protein is CASSNSPGTGLETQYF. CDR3 sequence (DNA): TGTGCCAGCAGCAACTCACCCGGGACAGGGTTGGAGACCCAGTACTTC.

This clonotype was detected ten times or more. The V and J genes are TRBV28 and TRBJ1-3, with 9 nucleotides matching TRBD1. Per the germline V gene, CDR1 is MDHEN and CDR2 is SYDVKM. J lost 0 bases, V lost 6 bases, and 6 bases had no gene match. This CDR3 is built from 16 residues. CDR3: CASSNRGLSSGNTIYF. The CDR3 region has the DNA TGTGCCAGCAGCAACAGGGGGCTGTCCTCTGGAAACACCATATATTTT.

The chain couples TRBV4-1 to TRBJ1-1; D is uncertain. CDR3 length: 15 amino acids. The ends were cut back, 4 bases at V and 1 base at J, with 13 bases in the middle. Per germline, CDR1 MGHRA and CDR2 YSYEKL. The DNA of the CDR3 is TGCGCCAGCAGCCTTCATACACACCAGAACACTGAAGCTTTCTTT. Protein: CASSLHTHQNTEAFF.

CDR3 sequence (DNA): TGTGCCAGCAGTTTGCTTGGCAGGGGGCCGTTCACCGGGGAGCTGTTTTTT. Its translation: CASSLLGRGPFTGELFF. V gene TRBV6-8 combines with J gene TRBJ2-2; the match to TRBD1 covers 8 bases. The V segment lost 4 bases and the J segment 4 bases; nucleotides outside the gene matches: 11. CDR1 MNHGY and CDR2 SAAAGT come from the germline V gene. CDR3 size: 17 residues.

This clonotype was counted ten times or more. The CDR3 nucleotides are TGTGCCAGTAGTATACGCTGGCAGGGGGGCCTTCGTTGCACCTTC. Translating it yields CASSIRWQGGLRCTF. The chain employs TRBV19 and TRBJ1-2, with 7 bases fitting TRBD1. V lost 2 bases, J lost 13 bases, and 16 bases stayed unmatched. The V gene's germline CDR1 is LNHDA and CDR2 SQIVND (reference sequence). The CDR3 extends over 15 amino acids.

The gene calls are TRBV11-2 and TRBJ2-2, with 10 bases identical to TRBD2. The CDR3 runs to 15 residues. V dropped 5 bases and J dropped 3; count of bases not matched to a gene: 3. In germline, CDR1 is SGHAT, CDR2 FQNNGV. CDR3 sequence reads: CASSPGLAHTGELFF. The CDR3 bases are TGTGCCAGCAGCCCGGGACTAGCGCACACCGGGGAGCTGTTTTTT.

The genes are TRBV19 and TRBJ1-2, with a possible D match to TRBD1 (5 bases). V shed 5 bases and J shed 3 bases, with 22 bases lying between them. Germline assignment: CDR1 LNHDA and CDR2 SQIVND (reference sequence). CDR3 length equals 17 residues. CDR3 sequence reads: CASSATIRDPAHYGYTF. CDR3 DNA sequence: TGTGCCAGTAGTGCGACGATTCGGGACCCAGCGCACTATGGCTACACCTTC.

This clonotype was observed a handful of times. The chain couples TRBV7-6 to TRBJ1-6; D is perhaps TRBD1 (5 bases). V dropped 8 bases and J dropped 6 bases, with 11 bases sitting between them. Per the germline V gene, CDR1 is SGHVS and CDR2 is FNYEAQ. The CDR3 is 13 residues long. The CDR3 bases are TGTGCCAGCGGGGGGAGGCGTAATTCACCCCTCCACTTT. Amino acid sequence: CASGGRRNSPLHF.

The chain uses TRBV5-6 and TRBJ2-1, with D tentatively TRBD1 (5 bases). CDR3 length: 17 amino acids. The V and J ends lost 4 bases and 3 bases respectively, with 20 bases between them. Germline CDR1 reads SGHDT; CDR2 reads YYEEEE. The chain's CDR3 is CASSQDGGAGRYNEQFF. The CDR3 coding sequence is TGTGCCAGCAGCCAGGACGGTGGGGCCGGGCGCTACAATGAGCAGTTCTTC.

In regard to this clonotype: A much larger clone differs by one base, so this may be a read error. The rearrangement links TRBV7-9 to TRBJ2-2; a weak D match, TRBD2 (5 bases). The CDR3 is 15 amino acids. CDR1 and CDR2 from the germline V gene are SEHNR and FQNEAQ (reference sequence). The CDR3 region has the DNA TGTGCCAACAGCTTAGGCGGACTGGGCACCGGGGAGCTGTTTTTT. It translates to CANSLGGLGTGELFF.